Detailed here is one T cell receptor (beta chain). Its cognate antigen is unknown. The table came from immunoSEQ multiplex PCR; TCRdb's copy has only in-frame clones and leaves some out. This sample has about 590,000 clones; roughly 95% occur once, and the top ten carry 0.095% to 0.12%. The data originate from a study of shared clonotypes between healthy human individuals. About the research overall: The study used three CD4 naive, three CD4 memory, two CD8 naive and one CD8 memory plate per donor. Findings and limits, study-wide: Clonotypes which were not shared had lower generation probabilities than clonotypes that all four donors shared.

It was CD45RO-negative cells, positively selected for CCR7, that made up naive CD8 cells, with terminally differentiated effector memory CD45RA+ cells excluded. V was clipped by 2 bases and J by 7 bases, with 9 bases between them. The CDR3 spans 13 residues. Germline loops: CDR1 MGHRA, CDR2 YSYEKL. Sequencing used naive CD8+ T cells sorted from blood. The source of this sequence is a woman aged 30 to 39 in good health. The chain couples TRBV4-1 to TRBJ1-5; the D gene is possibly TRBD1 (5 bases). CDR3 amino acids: CASSQPDSQPQHF. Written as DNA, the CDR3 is TGCGCCAGCAGCCAACCTGACAGCCAGCCCCAGCATTTT.